These 4 T cell receptor beta chains were all obtained from the same sample, sequenced in a study of T cells expressing NK-cell markers. TCRdb reworked the 5' RACE reads into one entry per CDR3 protein, no DNA. The sample's table shows fewer than 550,000 distinct CDR3 sequences. The specimen sequenced was blood T cells: a sorted CD56 or NKG2C T cell subset, CD4+ or CD8+ T cells, or bulk PBMC T cells (not recorded which). Receptor source: a woman between 50 and 59 years old in good health.

The chain links TRBV6-1 to TRBJ2-2; TCRdb calls TRBD2, which cannot be checked without DNA. There are 17 residues in the CDR3. Per the germline V gene, CDR1 is MNHNS and CDR2 is SASEGT. CDR3 in amino acids: CASSATSGRVNTGELFF.

The rearrangement uses TRBV3-1 and TRBJ2-1; TCRdb lists TRBD2, though no DNA is available to test this call. The germline CDR1 and CDR2 sequences are LGHDT and YNNKEL (reference sequence). The CDR3 totals 16 residues. The CDR3 reads CASSQGTSGRLGEQFF.

The rearrangement uses TRBV3-1 and TRBJ2-2; the D call from TCRdb, TRBD1, cannot be confirmed without DNA. Germline CDR1 reads LGHDT; CDR2 reads YNNKEL (reference sequence). The CDR3 sequence is 16 residues long. This CDR3 reads CASSRNARGRIWELFF.

V and J are TRBV29-1 and TRBJ1-1; TCRdb gives TRBD1 as the D gene, but with no DNA this cannot be confirmed. The CDR3 contains 13 residues. CDR1 and CDR2 (germline): SQVTM, ANQGSEA. The CDR3 sequence is CSVLVRAGLEAFF.